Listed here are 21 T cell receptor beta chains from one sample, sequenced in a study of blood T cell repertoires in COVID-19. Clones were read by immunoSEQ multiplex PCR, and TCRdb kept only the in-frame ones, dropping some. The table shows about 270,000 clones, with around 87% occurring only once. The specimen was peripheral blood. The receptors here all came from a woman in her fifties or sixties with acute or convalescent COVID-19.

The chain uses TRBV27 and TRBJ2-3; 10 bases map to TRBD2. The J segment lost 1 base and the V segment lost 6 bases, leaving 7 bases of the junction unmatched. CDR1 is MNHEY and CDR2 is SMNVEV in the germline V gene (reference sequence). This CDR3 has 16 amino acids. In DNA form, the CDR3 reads TGTGCCAGCAGGGCCGGACTAGCGGAAGGCACAGATACGCAGTATTTT. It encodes CASRAGLAEGTDTQYF.

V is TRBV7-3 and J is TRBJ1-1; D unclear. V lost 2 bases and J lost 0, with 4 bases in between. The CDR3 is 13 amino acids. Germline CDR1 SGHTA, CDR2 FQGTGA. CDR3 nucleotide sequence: TGTGCCAGCAGCTTATATATGAACACTGAAGCTTTCTTT. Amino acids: CASSLYMNTEAFF. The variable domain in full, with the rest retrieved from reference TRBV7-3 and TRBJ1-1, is GAGVSQTPSNKVTEKGKYVELRCDPISGHTALYWYRQSLGQGPEFLIYFQGTGAADDSGLPNDRFFAVRPEGSVSTLKIQRTERGDSAVYLCASSLYMNTEAFFGQGTRLTVV.

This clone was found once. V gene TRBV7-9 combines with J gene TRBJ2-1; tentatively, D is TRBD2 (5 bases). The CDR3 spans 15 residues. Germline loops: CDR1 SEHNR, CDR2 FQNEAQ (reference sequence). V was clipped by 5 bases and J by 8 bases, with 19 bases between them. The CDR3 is CASSLIQDSPDEQFF. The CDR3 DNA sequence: TGTGCCAGCAGCCTTATCCAGGACTCCCCTGATGAGCAGTTCTTC. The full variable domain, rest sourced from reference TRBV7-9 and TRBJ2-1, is DTGVSQNPRHKITKRGQNVTFRCDPISEHNRLYWYRQTLGQGPEFLTYFQNEAQLEKSRLLSDRFSAERPKGSFSTLEIQRTEQGDSAMYLCASSLIQDSPDEQFFGPGTRLTVL.

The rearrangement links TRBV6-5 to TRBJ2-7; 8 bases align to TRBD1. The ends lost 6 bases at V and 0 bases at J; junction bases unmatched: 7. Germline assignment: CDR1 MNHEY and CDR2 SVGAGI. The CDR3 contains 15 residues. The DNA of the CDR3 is TGTGCCAGCAGGCCATCCGGGACAGGCTCCTACGAGCAGTACTTC. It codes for CASRPSGTGSYEQYF.

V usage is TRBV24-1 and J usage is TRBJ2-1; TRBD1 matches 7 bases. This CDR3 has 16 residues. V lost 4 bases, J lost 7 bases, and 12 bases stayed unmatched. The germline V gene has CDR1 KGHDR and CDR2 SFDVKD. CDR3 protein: CATSEPGQWARNEQFF. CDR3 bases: TGTGCCACCAGTGAACCGGGACAGTGGGCCCGGAATGAGCAGTTCTTC.

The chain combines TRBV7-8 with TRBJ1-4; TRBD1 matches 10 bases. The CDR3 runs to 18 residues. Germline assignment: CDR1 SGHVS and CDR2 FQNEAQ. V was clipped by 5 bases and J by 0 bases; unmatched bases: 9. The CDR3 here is CASSPRRDRGATNEKLFF. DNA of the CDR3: TGTGCCAGCAGCCCCCGCCGGGACAGGGGTGCAACTAATGAAAAACTGTTTTTT.

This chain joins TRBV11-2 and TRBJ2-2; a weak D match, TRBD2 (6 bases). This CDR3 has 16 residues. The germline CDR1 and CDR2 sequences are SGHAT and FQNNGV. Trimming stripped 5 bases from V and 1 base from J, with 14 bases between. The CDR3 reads CASSPSPGGNTGELFF. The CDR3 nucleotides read TGTGCCAGCAGCCCCAGCCCCGGGGGGAACACCGGGGAGCTGTTTTTT.

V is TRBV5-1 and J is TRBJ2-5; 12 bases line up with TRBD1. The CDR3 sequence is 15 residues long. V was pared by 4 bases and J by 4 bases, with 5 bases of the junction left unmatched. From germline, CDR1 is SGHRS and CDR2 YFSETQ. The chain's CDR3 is CASSGDRGQRETQYF. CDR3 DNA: TGCGCCAGCAGCGGGGACAGGGGGCAGCGAGAGACCCAGTACTTC.

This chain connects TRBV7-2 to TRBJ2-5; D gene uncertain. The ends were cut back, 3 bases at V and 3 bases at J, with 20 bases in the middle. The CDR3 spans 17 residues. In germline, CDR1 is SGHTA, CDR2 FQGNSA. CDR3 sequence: CASSFGRLIDLEETQYF. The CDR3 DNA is TGTGCCAGCAGCTTCGGCCGTCTCATCGACTTGGAAGAGACCCAGTACTTC.

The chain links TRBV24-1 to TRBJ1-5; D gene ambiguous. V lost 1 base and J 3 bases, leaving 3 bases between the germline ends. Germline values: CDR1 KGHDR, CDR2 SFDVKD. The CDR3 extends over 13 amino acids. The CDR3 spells CATSDFHNQPQHF. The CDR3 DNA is TGTGCCACCAGTGATTTTCACAATCAGCCCCAGCATTTT.

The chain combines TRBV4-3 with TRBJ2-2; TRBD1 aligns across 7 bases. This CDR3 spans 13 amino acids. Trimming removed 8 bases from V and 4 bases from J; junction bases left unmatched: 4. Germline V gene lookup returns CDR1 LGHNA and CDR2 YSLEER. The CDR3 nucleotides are TGCGCCAGCTCGGGACAGTTCACCGGGGAGCTGTTTTTT. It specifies CASSGQFTGELFF.

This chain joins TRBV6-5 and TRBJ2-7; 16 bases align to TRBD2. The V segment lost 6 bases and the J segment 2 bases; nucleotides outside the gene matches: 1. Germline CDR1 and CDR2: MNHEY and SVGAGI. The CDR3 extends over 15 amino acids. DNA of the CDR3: TGTGCCAGCAGAGGGACTAGCGGGAGGGCCTACGAGCAGTACTTC. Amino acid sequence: CASRGTSGRAYEQYF.

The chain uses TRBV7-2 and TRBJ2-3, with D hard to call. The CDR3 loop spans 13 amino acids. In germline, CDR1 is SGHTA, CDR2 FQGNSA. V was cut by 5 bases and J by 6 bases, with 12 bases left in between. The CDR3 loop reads CASSSNRRDTQYF. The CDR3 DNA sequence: TGTGCCAGCAGCAGCAATCGCCGGGATACGCAGTATTTT.

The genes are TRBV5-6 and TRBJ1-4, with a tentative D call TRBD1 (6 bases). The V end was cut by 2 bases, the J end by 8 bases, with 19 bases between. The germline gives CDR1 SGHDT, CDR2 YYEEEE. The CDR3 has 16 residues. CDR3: CASSFSLRGTREKLFF. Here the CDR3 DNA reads TGTGCCAGCAGCTTTTCGCTGAGGGGGACTAGAGAAAAACTGTTTTTT.

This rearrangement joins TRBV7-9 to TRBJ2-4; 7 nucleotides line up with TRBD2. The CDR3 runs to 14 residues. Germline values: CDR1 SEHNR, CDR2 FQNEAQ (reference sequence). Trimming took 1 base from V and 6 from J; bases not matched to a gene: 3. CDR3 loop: CASSLVGGRNIQYF. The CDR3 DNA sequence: TGTGCCAGCAGCTTAGTGGGAGGGAGAAACATTCAGTACTTC.

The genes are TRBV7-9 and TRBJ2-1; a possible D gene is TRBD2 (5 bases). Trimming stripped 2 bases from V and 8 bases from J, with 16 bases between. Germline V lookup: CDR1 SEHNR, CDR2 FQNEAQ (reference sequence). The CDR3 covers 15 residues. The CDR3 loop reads CASSLILVASYEQFF. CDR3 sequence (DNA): TGTGCCAGCAGCTTAATCTTGGTAGCGTCCTATGAGCAGTTCTTC.

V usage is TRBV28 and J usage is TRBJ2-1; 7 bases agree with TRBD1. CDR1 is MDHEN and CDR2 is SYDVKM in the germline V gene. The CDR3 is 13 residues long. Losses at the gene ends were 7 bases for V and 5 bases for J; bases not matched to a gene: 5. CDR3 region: CASIATGDNEQFF. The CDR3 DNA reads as TGTGCCAGCATTGCCACAGGGGACAATGAGCAGTTCTTC.

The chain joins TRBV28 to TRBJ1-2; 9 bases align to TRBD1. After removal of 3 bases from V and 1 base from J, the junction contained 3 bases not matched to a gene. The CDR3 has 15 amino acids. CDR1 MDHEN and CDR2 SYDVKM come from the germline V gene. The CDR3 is CASSFRDRVNYGYTF. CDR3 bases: TGTGCCAGCAGTTTTAGGGACAGGGTTAACTATGGCTACACCTTC.

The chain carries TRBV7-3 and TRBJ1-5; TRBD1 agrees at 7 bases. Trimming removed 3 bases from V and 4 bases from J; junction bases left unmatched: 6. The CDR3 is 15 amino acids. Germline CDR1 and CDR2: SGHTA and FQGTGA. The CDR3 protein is CASSLDAGGNQPQHF. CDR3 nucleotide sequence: TGTGCCAGCAGCTTGGATGCAGGGGGGAATCAGCCCCAGCATTTT.

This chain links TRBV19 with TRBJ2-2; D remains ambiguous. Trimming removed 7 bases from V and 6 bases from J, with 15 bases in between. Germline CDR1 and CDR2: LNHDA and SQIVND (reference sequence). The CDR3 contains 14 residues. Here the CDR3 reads CASKSPMGSGELFF. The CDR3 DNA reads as TGTGCCAGTAAAAGTCCGATGGGCTCCGGGGAGCTGTTTTTT.

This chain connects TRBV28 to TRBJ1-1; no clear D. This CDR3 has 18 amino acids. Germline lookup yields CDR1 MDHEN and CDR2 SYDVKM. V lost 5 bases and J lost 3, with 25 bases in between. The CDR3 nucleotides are TGTGCCAGCAGTCTAAGACACACGGGATCGCAGTGGGACACTGAAGCTTTCTTT. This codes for CASSLRHTGSQWDTEAFF.